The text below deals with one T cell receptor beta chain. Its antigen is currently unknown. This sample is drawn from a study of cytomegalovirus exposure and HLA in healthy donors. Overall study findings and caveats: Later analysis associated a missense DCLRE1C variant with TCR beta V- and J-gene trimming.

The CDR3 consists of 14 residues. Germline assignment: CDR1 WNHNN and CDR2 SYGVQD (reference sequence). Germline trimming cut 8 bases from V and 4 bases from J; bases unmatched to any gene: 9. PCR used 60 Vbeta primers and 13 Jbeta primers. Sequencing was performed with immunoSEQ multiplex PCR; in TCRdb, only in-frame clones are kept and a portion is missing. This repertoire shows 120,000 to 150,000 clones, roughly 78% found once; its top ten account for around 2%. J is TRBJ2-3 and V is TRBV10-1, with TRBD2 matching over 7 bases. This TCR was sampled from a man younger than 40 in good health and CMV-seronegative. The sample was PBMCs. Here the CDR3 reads CASHETSRADTQYF. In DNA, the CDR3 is TGCGCCAGCCATGAGACTAGCCGTGCAGATACGCAGTATTTT.